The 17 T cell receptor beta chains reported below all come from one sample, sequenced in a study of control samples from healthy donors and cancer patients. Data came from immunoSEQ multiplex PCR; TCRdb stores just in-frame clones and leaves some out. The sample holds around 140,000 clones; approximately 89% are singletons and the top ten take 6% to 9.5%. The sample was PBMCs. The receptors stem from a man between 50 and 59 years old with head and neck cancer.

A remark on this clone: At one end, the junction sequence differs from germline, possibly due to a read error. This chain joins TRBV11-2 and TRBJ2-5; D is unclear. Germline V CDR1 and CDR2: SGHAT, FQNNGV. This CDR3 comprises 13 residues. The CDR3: CAGSLRQRETQYF. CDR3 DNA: TGTGCCGGCAGCTTACGCCAACGGGAGACCCAGTACTTC.

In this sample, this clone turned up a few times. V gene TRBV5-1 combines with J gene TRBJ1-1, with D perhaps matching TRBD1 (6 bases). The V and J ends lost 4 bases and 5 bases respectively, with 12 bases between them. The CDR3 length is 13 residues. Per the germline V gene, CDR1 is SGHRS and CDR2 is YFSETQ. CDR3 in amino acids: CASSAGGATEAFF. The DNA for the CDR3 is TGCGCCAGCAGCGCCGGGGGGGCGACTGAAGCTTTCTTT.

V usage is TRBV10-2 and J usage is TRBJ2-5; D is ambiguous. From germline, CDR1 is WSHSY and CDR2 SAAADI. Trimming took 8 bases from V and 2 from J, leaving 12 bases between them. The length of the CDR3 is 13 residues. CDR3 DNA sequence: TGCGCCAGCGGCGGTCGGCAGCAAGAGACCCAGTACTTC. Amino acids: CASGGRQQETQYF.

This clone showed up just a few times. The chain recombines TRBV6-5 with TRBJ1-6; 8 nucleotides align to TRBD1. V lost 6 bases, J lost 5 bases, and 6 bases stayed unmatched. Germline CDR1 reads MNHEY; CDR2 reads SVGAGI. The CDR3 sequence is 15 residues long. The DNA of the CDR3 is TGTGCCAGCAGAACAGGGGGTTTAGATAATTCACCCCTCCACTTT. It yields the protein CASRTGGLDNSPLHF.

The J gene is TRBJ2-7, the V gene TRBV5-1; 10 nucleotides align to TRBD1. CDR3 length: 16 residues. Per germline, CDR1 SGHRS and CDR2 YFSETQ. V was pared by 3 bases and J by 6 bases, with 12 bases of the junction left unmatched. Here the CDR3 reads CASSWAKGQGPVEQYF. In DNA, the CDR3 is TGCGCCAGCAGCTGGGCGAAGGGACAGGGGCCGGTCGAGCAGTACTTC.

CDR3 residues: CAWSGTGGQPQHF. As DNA, the CDR3 is TGTGCCTGGAGTGGGACAGGGGGTCAGCCCCAGCATTTT. The chain couples TRBV30 to TRBJ1-5; 10 bases fit TRBD1. Unmatched junction bases numbered 0, after V lost 1 base and J lost 6 bases. Germline CDR1 and CDR2: GTSNPN and SVGIG (reference sequence). CDR3 length: 13 amino acids.

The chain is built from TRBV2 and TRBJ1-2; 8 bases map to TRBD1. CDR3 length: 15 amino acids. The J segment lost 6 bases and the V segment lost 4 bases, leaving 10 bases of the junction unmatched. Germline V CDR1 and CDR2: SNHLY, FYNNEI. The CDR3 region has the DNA TGTGCCAGCAGTGCGACAGGGGATGCGAGGGATGGCTACACCTTC. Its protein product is CASSATGDARDGYTF.

This CDR3 is CASSSGEEKLFF. CDR3 DNA sequence: TGCGCCAGCAGCTCAGGGGAGGAAAAACTGTTTTTT. The chain recombines TRBV5-1 with TRBJ1-4; maybe TRBD1 (6 bases). This CDR3 region has 12 residues. V was pared by 3 bases and J by 8 bases, with 8 bases between. Per germline, CDR1 SGHRS and CDR2 YFSETQ.

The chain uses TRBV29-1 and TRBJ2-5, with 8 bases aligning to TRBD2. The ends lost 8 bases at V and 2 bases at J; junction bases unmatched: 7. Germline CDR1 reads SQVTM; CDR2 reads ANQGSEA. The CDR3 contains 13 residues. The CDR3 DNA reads TGCAGCTTGGCGGGGGGCCCGCAAGAGACCCAGTACTTC. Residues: CSLAGGPQETQYF.

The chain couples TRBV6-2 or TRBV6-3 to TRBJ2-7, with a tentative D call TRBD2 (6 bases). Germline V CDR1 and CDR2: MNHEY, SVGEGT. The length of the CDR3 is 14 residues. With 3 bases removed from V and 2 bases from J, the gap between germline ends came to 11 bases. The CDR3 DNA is TGTGCCAGCAGTTATGGGACTGCCGCCTACGAGCAGTACTTC. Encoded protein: CASSYGTAAYEQYF.

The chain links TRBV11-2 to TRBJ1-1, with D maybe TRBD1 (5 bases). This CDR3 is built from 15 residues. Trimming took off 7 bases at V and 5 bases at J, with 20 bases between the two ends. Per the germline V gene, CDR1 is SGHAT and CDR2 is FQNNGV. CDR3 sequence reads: CASTFTDSRATEAFF. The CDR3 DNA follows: TGTGCCAGCACCTTTACTGACAGCAGGGCTACTGAAGCTTTCTTT.

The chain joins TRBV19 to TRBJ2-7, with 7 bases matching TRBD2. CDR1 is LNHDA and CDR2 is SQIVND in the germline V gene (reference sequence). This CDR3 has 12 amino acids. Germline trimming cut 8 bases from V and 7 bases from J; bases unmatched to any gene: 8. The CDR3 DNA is TGTGCCAGTTCTAGCGGAGCGATAGAGCAGTACTTC. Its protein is CASSSGAIEQYF.

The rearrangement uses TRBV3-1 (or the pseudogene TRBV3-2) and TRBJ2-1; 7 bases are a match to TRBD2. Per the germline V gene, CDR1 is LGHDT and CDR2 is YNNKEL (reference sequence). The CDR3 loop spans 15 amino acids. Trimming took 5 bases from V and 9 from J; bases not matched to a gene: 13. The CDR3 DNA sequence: TGTGCCAGCAGCTCTGGACTAGTCGGGTCCGGTGAGCAGTTCTTC. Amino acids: CASSSGLVGSGEQFF.

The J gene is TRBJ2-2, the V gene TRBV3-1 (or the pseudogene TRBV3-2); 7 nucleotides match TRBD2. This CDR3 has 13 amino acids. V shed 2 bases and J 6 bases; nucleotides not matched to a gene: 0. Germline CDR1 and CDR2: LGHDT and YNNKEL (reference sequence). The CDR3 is CASSQTSAGELFF. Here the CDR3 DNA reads TGTGCCAGCAGCCAAACTAGCGCCGGGGAGCTGTTTTTT.

The CDR3 spells CATSDPSRGYGYTF. The CDR3 region has the DNA TGTGCCACCAGTGACCCCTCTAGGGGATATGGCTACACCTTC. This chain connects TRBV24-1 to TRBJ1-2; the D gene is possibly TRBD1 (5 bases). Germline CDR1 KGHDR, CDR2 SFDVKD. Trimming stripped 4 bases from V and 5 bases from J, with 13 bases between. This CDR3 has 14 residues.

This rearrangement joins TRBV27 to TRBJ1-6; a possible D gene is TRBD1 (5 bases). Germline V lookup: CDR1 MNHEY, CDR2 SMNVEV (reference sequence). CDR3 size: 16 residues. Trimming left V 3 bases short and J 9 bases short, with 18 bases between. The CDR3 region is CASSFAPGGGSSPLHF. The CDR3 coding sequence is TGTGCCAGCAGTTTTGCACCTGGGGGTGGCTCTTCACCCCTCCACTTT.

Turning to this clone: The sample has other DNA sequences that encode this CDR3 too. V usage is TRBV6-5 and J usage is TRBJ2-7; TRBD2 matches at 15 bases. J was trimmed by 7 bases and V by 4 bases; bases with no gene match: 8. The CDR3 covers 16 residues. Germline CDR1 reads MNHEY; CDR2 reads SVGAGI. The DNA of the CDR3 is TGTGCCAGCAGTTCGGGACTAGCGGGAGGAGTAGGAGAGCAGTACTTC. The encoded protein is CASSSGLAGGVGEQYF.